This T cell receptor beta chain is drawn from a study of tumor-infiltrating lymphocytes in localized non-small cell lung cancer. In the study overall: The cohort mixed smokers and never-smokers, several histologies, and some post-neoadjuvant-chemotherapy samples. Each patient gave resected tumor and non-adjacent uninvolved lung tissue. Study outcomes and limitations: Compared with uninvolved lung, tumors showed higher T cell infiltration by TCRbeta sequencing. Immunotypes IM1 and IM2 had similar TCR-derived T-cell fractions.

This clone was seen just once. The antigen is undetermined. The CDR3 loop spans 13 amino acids. Deletions cut 5 bases from V and 2 bases from J, with 9 bases between. Germline CDR1 is SGHVS and CDR2 is FNYEAQ. Using immunoSEQ multiplex PCR, the repertoire was profiled, and TCRdb retains in-frame clones only, with some absent. The table records thousands of clones, 79% of them present only once. The chain couples TRBV7-6 to TRBJ1-1; perhaps TRBD1 as D (5 bases). Sequenced sample: uninvolved lung tissue not adjacent to the tumor. The clonotype was recovered from a human donor with non-small cell lung cancer. CDR3 sequence (DNA): TGTGCCAGCAGCCGGGACGTTAACACTGAAGCTTTCTTT. This encodes CASSRDVNTEAFF.